This T cell receptor beta chain was retrieved from a study of CD8 T cells in ankylosing spondylitis (dated by TCRdb to about 2017). With respect to the entire study: To find TCR variants linked to disease, the study profiled T cell receptor beta repertoires in ankylosing spondylitis patients and healthy donors. The full study cohort was made up of about 24 ankylosing spondylitis patients and roughly 98 healthy donors. Samples of peripheral blood were taken, and for ankylosing spondylitis patients, synovial fluid was collected as well. Study-wide conclusions, independent of this receptor: The disease-linked clones had a CD8+ phenotype and were found at relatively low frequencies in peripheral blood. According to the report, matched synovial fluid samples from ankylosing spondylitis patients were significantly enriched for the disease-linked clones. Some motif variants had previously been reported in the synovial fluid and blood of reactive arthritis patients, which suggests shared mechanisms of disease initiation. A TCR beta motif of roughly 8 highly homologous amino acid variants appeared characteristic of blood from ankylosing spondylitis patients.

This clonotype was observed a few times. No cognate antigen has been identified for it. The input lacks base qualities; no much larger clone sits a single base away. Synovial fluid samples were paired with blood samples taken from the same ankylosing spondylitis patients. TCRdb names Illumina HiSeq 2500 as the instrument used. TCR beta libraries were prepared by quantitative 5'-RACE with molecular barcodes. As for the original processing: Disease-linked TCR variants were identified with a new computational method built on a probabilistic model of VDJ rearrangement. Starting from the raw public reads, TCRdb applied fastp trimming at Q25, assembled clones with MiXCR and retained in-frame beta chains. Records with the same CDR3 protein are collapsed into one entry carrying the most frequent genes and DNA. The V and J calls, along with clone size, are taken from TCRdb and not from the paper's own processing. For this sample there are under 130,000 distinct CDR3 sequences; less than 25% appear just once. The top ten hold more than 9% of the sample.

This receptor was identified in a male donor with ankylosing spondylitis. Sequencing input: synovial fluid, either unsorted or a sorted T cell fraction (not recorded which).

The CDR3: CASSQFIASGVSTDTQYF. The DNA reads as follows: TGTGCCAGCAGCCAATTCATAGCTAGCGGGGTATCCACAGATACGCAGTATTTT. The V and J genes are TRBV3-1 and TRBJ2-3; the central 9 bases match TRBD2. Trimming leaves V shorter by 2 bases and J shorter by 2 bases, with the junction holding 11 bases beyond the gene matches. The CDR1 and CDR2 encoded by the germline V gene (reference sequence) are LGHDT and YNNKEL. The CDR3 measures 18 amino acids from cysteine to phenylalanine. The sequence is cut down to CDR3 DNA, 54 bases in frame from base 1.